This T cell receptor beta chain was captured in a study of CD8 T cells in ankylosing spondylitis. In regard to this clonotype: Its antigen is not identified.

Per germline, CDR1 LNHDA and CDR2 SQIVND (reference sequence). V was trimmed by 3 bases and J by 0 bases, leaving 9 bases between them. The CDR3 contains 15 residues. Construction of TCR beta libraries was performed using quantitative 5'-RACE with molecular barcodes. TCRdb passed the 5' RACE reads through MiXCR, listing each CDR3 protein once. The sample lists over 600,000 distinct CDR3 sequences, about 20% occurring once. Study conclusions and caveats: Made up of under ten highly homologous variants, a TCR beta motif appeared characteristic of ankylosing spondylitis blood. Both synovial fluid and blood in reactive arthritis had previously been reported to carry some motif variants. As reported, disease-linked clones showed significant enrichment in matched ankylosing spondylitis synovial fluid.

The V and J genes are TRBV19 and TRBJ2-1; D possibly corresponds to TRBD2 (6 bases). Sequences were obtained from blood, either unsorted or a sorted T cell fraction (not recorded which). This sequence originates from a male donor with ankylosing spondylitis. CDR3 coding DNA: TGTGCCAGTAGTATCATGGGGGGCTCCTACAATGAGCAGTTCTTC. This gives the protein CASSIMGGSYNEQFF. Complete variable domain (other parts from reference TRBV19 and TRBJ2-1): DGGITQSPKYLFRKEGQNVTLSCEQNLNHDAMYWYRQDPGQGLRLIYYSQIVNDFQKGDIAEGYSVSREKKESFPLTVTSAQKNPTAFYLCASSIMGGSYNEQFFGPGTRLTVL.